The 4 T cell receptor beta chains reported below all come from one sample, sequenced in a study of cytomegalovirus exposure and HLA in healthy donors. TCRdb's copy holds only in-frame clones and misses some; the assay was immunoSEQ multiplex PCR. The sample lists around 70,000 clones; about 95% were seen once. The source material was PBMCs. Receptors were obtained from a woman between 18 and 29 years old in good health and CMV-seronegative.

CDR3 sequence: CASSRADRREQYF. The CDR3 DNA sequence: TGCGCCAGCAGCCGGGCAGACAGGCGCGAGCAGTACTTC. The chain carries TRBV4-1 and TRBJ2-7; a possible D gene is TRBD1 (6 bases). In germline, CDR1 is MGHRA, CDR2 YSYEKL. The CDR3 loop spans 13 amino acids. The V end lost 4 bases, the J end lost 6 bases, and 13 bases lay between the germline ends.

The rearrangement joins TRBV30 to TRBJ1-2; 8 bases are shared with TRBD1. Losses at the gene ends were 0 bases for V and 8 bases for J; bases not matched to a gene: 8. The CDR3 extends over 14 amino acids. CDR1 and CDR2 from the germline V gene are GTSNPN and SVGIG (reference sequence). CDR3 in DNA: TGTGCCTGGAGTGTACTGGACAGGGAAAGCGGCTACACCTTC. Protein product: CAWSVLDRESGYTF.

The chain links TRBV6-1 to TRBJ2-3, with D unresolved. Germline V gene lookup returns CDR1 MNHNS and CDR2 SASEGT. The CDR3 extends over 16 amino acids. V dropped 3 bases and J dropped 0 bases, with 13 bases sitting between them. The CDR3 DNA reads TGTGCCAGCAGTGACGTCGGTGGTGCTAGCACAGATACGCAGTATTTT. It specifies CASSDVGGASTDTQYF.

The chain has TRBV5-4 and TRBJ1-2; 12 bases match TRBD1. This CDR3 has 16 residues. Germline CDR1 is SGHNT and CDR2 is YYREEE (reference sequence). V gave up 3 bases and J gave up 4 bases; unmatched junction bases: 7. CDR3 sequence: CASSSPGTGGSYGYTF. CDR3 sequence (DNA): TGTGCCAGCAGCTCCCCAGGGACAGGGGGCTCCTATGGCTACACCTTC. Looking up the rest from reference TRBV5-4 and TRBJ1-2 gives the full variable domain: ETGVTQSPTHLIKTRGQQVTLRCSSQSGHNTVSWYQQALGQGPQFIFQYYREEENGRGNFPPRFSGLQFPNYSSELNVNALELDDSALYLCASSSPGTGGSYGYTFGSGTRLTVV.